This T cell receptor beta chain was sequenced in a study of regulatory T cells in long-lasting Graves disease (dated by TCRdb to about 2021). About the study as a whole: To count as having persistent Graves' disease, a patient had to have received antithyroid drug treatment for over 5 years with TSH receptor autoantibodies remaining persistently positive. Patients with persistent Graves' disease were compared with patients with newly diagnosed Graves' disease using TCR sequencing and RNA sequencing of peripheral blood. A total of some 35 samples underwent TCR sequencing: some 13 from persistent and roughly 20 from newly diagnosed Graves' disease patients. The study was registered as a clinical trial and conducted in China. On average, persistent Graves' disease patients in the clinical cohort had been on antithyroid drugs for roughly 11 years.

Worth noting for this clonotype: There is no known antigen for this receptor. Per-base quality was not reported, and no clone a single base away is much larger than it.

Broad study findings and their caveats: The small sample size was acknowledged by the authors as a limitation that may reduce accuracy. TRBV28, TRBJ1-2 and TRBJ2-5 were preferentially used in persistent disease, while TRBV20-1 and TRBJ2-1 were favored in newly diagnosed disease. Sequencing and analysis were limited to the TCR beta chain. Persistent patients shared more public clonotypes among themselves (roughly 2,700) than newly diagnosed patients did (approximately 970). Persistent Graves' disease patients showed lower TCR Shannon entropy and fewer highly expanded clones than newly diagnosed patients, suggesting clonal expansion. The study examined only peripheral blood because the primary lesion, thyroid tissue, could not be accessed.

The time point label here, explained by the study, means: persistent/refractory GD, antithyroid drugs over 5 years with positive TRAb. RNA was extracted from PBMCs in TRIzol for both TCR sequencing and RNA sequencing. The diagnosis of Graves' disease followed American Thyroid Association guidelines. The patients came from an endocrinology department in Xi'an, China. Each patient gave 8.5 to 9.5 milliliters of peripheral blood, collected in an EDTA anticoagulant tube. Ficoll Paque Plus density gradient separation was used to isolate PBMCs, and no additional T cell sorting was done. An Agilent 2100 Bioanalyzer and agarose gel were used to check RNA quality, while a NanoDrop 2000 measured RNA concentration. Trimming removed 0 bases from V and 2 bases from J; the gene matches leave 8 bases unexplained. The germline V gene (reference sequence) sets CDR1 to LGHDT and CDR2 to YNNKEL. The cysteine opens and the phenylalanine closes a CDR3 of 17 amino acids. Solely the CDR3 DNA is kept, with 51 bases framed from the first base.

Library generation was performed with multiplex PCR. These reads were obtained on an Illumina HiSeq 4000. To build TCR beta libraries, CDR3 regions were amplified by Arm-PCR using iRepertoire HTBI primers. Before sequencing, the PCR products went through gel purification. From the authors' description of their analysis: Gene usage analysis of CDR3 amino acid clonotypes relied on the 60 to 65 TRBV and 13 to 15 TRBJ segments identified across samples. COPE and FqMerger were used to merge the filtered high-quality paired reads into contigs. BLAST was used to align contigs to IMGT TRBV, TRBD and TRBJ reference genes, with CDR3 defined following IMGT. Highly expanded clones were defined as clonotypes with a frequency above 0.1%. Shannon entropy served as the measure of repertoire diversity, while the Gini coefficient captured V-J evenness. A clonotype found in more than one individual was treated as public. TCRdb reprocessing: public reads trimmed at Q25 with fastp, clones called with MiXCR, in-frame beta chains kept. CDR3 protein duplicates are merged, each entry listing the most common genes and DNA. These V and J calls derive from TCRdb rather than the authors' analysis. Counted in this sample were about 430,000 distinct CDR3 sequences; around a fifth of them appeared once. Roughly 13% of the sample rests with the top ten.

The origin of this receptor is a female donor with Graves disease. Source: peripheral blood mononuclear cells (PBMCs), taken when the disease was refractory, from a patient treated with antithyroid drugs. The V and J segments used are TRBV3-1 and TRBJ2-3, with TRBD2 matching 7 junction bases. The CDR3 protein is CASSQEVPSGLTDTQYF. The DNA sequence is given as TGTGCCAGCAGCCAAGAAGTACCTAGCGGCCTCACAGATACGCAGTATTTT.